These 11 T cell receptor beta chains came from one sample sequenced in a study of shared clonotypes between healthy human individuals. Using immunoSEQ multiplex PCR, the repertoire was profiled, and TCRdb retains in-frame clones only, with some absent. The repertoire includes about half a million clones, 79% of them detected once, and 13% sits in the top ten. The sequenced material came from PBMCs. The receptor set was obtained from a woman aged 40-49 years in good health. Some clones in this sample may be carry-over from other donors' samples.

The V gene is TRBV7-8, the J gene TRBJ2-7; D is possibly TRBD2 (6 bases). The CDR3 length is 14 residues. Germline V gene sequence: CDR1 SGHVS, CDR2 FQNEAQ. V lost 5 bases and J 0 bases, leaving 11 bases between the germline ends. CDR3 loop: CASSLAGSSYEQYF. DNA for the CDR3: TGTGCCAGCAGCCTCGCCGGGAGCTCCTACGAGCAGTACTTC. Full variable domain (missing parts from reference TRBV7-8 and TRBJ2-7): GAGVSQSPRYKVAKRGQDVALRCDPISGHVSLFWYQQALGQGPEFLTYFQNEAQLDKSGLPSDRFFAERPEGSVSTLKIQRTQQEDSAVYLCASSLAGSSYEQYFGPGTRLTVT.

V gene TRBV13 combines with J gene TRBJ1-1; the match to TRBD1 covers 7 bases. The CDR3 loop spans 15 amino acids. Looked up from germline, CDR1 is PRHDT and CDR2 is FYEKMQ (reference sequence). Germline trimming cut 5 bases from V and 0 bases from J; bases unmatched to any gene: 6. The CDR3 bases are TGTGCCAGCAGCCCCGAGGGACAGCTGAACACTGAAGCTTTCTTT. It translates to CASSPEGQLNTEAFF.

CDR3 region: CASSLAGFGEQFF. The CDR3 DNA is TGCGCCAGCAGCTTGGCCGGGTTCGGGGAGCAGTTCTTC. The chain carries TRBV5-1 and TRBJ2-1; D not certain. Trimming took 0 bases from V and 10 from J, leaving 11 bases between them. Germline V gives CDR1 SGHRS, CDR2 YFSETQ. The CDR3 covers 13 residues.

This sequence joins TRBV18 and TRBJ2-5; D perhaps matches TRBD2 (5 bases). This CDR3 contains 14 residues. V was trimmed by 3 bases and J by 5 bases, leaving 13 bases between them. Per the germline V gene, CDR1 is KGHSH and CDR2 is LQKENI. The DNA for the CDR3 is TGTGCCAGCTCACCGCGGGTTCCGGCGGAGACCCAGTACTTC. This codes for CASSPRVPAETQYF.

The rearrangement joins TRBV2 to TRBJ2-5, with 10 bases that match TRBD1. The DNA end is more similar to TRBJ2-7, so the J call may be wrong. The CDR3 has 13 residues. CDR1 is SNHLY, CDR2 FYNNEI, per germline. The CDR3 sequence: CASSRDRGGEQYF. CDR3 bases: TGTGCCAGCAGTCGGGACAGGGGCGGCGAGCAGTACTTC.

The chain recombines TRBV5-4 with TRBJ1-6; no definite D call. V dropped 3 bases and J dropped 2 bases, with 0 bases sitting between them. Germline CDR1 reads SGHNT; CDR2 reads YYREEE (reference sequence). The CDR3 totals 12 residues. In DNA, the CDR3 is TGTGCCAGCAGCTCCTATAATTCACCCCTCCACTTT. Amino acid sequence: CASSSYNSPLHF.

The chain has TRBV10-1 and TRBJ2-1, with D possibly called TRBD1 or TRBD2 (6 bases each). V was cut by 0 bases and J by 10 bases, with 13 bases left in between. Germline assignment: CDR1 WNHNN and CDR2 SYGVQD (reference sequence). CDR3 length equals 14 residues. The CDR3 coding sequence is TGCGCCAGCAGTGAGTCCGGGGGCCGCCAGGAGCAGTTCTTC. This translates into CASSESGGRQEQFF.

This rearrangement joins TRBV11-2 to TRBJ2-7; D unclear. CDR3 length: 12 amino acids. Germline assignment: CDR1 SGHAT and CDR2 FQNNGV. Trimming cost V 2 bases and J 0 bases, with 2 bases left between them. CDR3 sequence (DNA): TGTGCCAGCAGCTTAAGCTCCTACGAGCAGTACTTC. Translated, it gives CASSLSSYEQYF.

This sequence joins TRBV7-9 and TRBJ1-1, with no clear D. V was cut by 3 bases and J by 5 bases, with 10 bases left in between. The CDR3 totals 13 residues. CDR1 SEHNR and CDR2 FQNEAQ come from the germline V gene (reference sequence). This chain's CDR3 is CASSLAFLTEAFF. In DNA, the CDR3 is TGTGCCAGCAGCTTGGCCTTTTTGACTGAAGCTTTCTTT.

V and J are TRBV5-1 and TRBJ2-7; 8 nucleotides line up with TRBD2. The CDR3 is 17 residues long. J was trimmed by 3 bases and V by 4 bases; bases with no gene match: 15. Germline V gives CDR1 SGHRS, CDR2 YFSETQ. The CDR3 DNA follows: TGCGCCAGCAGCCAACGAATCGCGGGAGGCCCTCGCTACGAGCAGTACTTC. Translated, it gives CASSQRIAGGPRYEQYF.

The V and J genes are TRBV7-2 and TRBJ2-2; unclear D gene. The ends were cut back, 5 bases at V and 7 bases at J, with 11 bases in the middle. CDR1 is SGHTA and CDR2 is FQGNSA in the germline V gene. This CDR3 has 13 amino acids. Written as DNA, the CDR3 is TGTGCCAGCAGCCCTACCGTGGGCGGGGAGCTGTTTTTT. Its protein product is CASSPTVGGELFF.